This entry lists 5 T cell receptor beta chains sequenced from one sample in a study of T-cell reconstitution after alpha-beta-depleted transplantation in children. The library targeted TCRbeta and was prepared with unique molecular identifiers. MiXCR was run by TCRdb on the PCR reads, yielding one entry per CDR3 protein. The sample includes about 870,000 distinct CDR3 sequences, about 16% of them seen just once. The source was PBMCs, mostly from graft donor cells, collected 360 days after TCRalphabeta/CD19-depleted stem cell transplant. Receptor source: a male patient under 18 who had a stem cell transplant for acute lymphoblastic leukemia, so the T cells may come from the graft donor.

The chain carries TRBV4-1 and TRBJ1-1; 9 nucleotides line up with TRBD1. V lost 2 bases to trimming and J lost 13 bases; unmatched junction nucleotides: 8. Germline V gene data show CDR1 as MGHRA and CDR2 as YSYEKL. The CDR3 sequence is 13 residues long. Here the CDR3 reads CASSQPGQGSVFF. The CDR3 nucleotides are TGCGCCAGCAGCCAACCGGGACAGGGATCGGTTTTCTTT.

A few counts support this clonotype. V gene TRBV7-2 combines with J gene TRBJ2-5, with D tentatively TRBD1 (5 bases). The CDR3 is 15 amino acids. The germline gives CDR1 SGHTA, CDR2 FQGNSA. V lost 5 bases and J lost 4, with 17 bases in between. The CDR3 bases are TGTGCCAGCAGCCAGAGTGGGGCGCCGCGAGAGACCCAGTACTTC. Encoded protein: CASSQSGAPRETQYF.

In this sample, this clonotype turned up a few times. The genes are TRBV11-1 and TRBJ2-1; 10 bases line up with TRBD2. The germline CDR1 and CDR2 sequences are SGHAT and FQDESV (reference sequence). This CDR3 is built from 19 residues. The ends lost 1 base at V and 2 bases at J; junction bases unmatched: 11. The CDR3 DNA is TGTGCCAGCAGCTTAGGGGTCCAGCGGGAGGGCCCCGCCTACAATGAGCAGTTCTTC. Translating gives CASSLGVQREGPAYNEQFF. The full variable domain, rest sourced from reference TRBV11-1 and TRBJ2-1, is EAEVAQSPRYKITEKSQAVAFWCDPISGHATLYWYRQILGQGPELLVQFQDESVVDDSQLPKDRFSAERLKGVDSTLKIQPAELGDSAMYLCASSLGVQREGPAYNEQFFGPGTRLTVL.

This clonotype was seen ten or more times. The CDR3 reads CASSEAPGQGRFTGELFF. The CDR3 nucleotides are TGTGCCAGCAGTGAAGCCCCGGGACAGGGGCGCTTCACCGGGGAGCTGTTTTTT. J is TRBJ2-2 and V is TRBV2, with 10 bases identical to TRBD1. Germline values: CDR1 SNHLY, CDR2 FYNNEI. The CDR3 has 18 residues. J gave up 4 bases and V 0 bases, and 8 bases lay outside the gene matches.

This clonotype was seen a handful of times. J is TRBJ2-7 and V is TRBV7-9, with a possible D match to TRBD2 (6 bases). Trimming took 2 bases from V and 0 from J, leaving 11 bases between them. The length of the CDR3 is 15 residues. Germline CDR1 is SEHNR and CDR2 is FQNEAQ (reference sequence). CDR3 sequence (DNA): TGTGCCAGCAGCTTAATCACGGGGGTCTCCTACGAGCAGTACTTC. Its translation is CASSLITGVSYEQYF.